This T cell receptor beta chain was documented in a study of T-cell reconstitution after alpha-beta-depleted transplantation in children (dated by TCRdb to the mid-2010s). Notes on the research overall: The study quantitatively tracked T-cell immune reconstitution after TCRalphabeta/CD19-depleted allogeneic hematopoietic cell transplantation in children using TCR repertoire profiling.

General conclusions and limits of the study: Over the following months the frequencies of hyperexpanded clones went down, and after one year T-cell counts and TCRbeta diversity were mostly credited to newly produced T cells. About two months after transplant, the apparently early recovery of alphabetaT-cell counts reportedly depended on just several hundred clones that had expanded rapidly and came from non-depleted graft cells. The high TCRbeta diversity at day 60 in some patients was ascribed to recipient T cells and intrathymic progenitors that had survived conditioning.

The library was generated by PCR. Sequenced on an Illumina HiSeq 2500. TCR libraries were prepared with molecular barcoding, using unique molecular identifiers to normalize TCRbeta repertoire quantification. The public sequencing data were trimmed at Q25 with fastp and processed into clonotypes with MiXCR by TCRdb, which kept only in-frame beta chains. Every CDR3 protein is listed once, alongside the most common genes and DNA of its rows. A total of about 580,000 distinct CDR3 sequences appear in this sample, 20% to 25% of them only once. The leading ten clones occupy 11% to 15% of the sample. The sample's treatment or condition, from its label and the paper: allogeneic hematopoietic cell transplantation with graft depleted of TCRalphabeta T cells and CD19 B cells. TCRalphabeta/CD19-depleted allogeneic hematopoietic cell grafts were given to the transplant recipients, all of whom were children. This clonotype was seen ten or more times. The target of this receptor is not known. No much larger clone is present one base from it, and per-base qualities are unavailable.

CDR1 and CDR2 are read off the germline V gene as SQVTM and ANQGSEA. V sheds 6 bases and J sheds 12 bases, leaving 15 bases between their ends. The CDR3 spans 11 residues, from the cysteine through the phenylalanine. This entry keeps only the CDR3 DNA: 33 bases, framed from base 1. The specimen comprised PBMCs, mostly from graft donor cells, sampled 360 days after TCRalphabeta/CD19-depleted stem cell transplant. The chain is made from TRBV29-1 and TRBJ2-4; a weak D assignment points to TRBD1 (7 bases agree). The sequence was collected from a boy younger than two who had a stem cell transplant for acute myeloid leukemia, so the T cells may come from the graft donor. The CDR3 has the sequence CSVEGALGQYF. DNA sequence: TGCAGCGTGGAGGGGGCGCTTGGTCAGTACTTC.